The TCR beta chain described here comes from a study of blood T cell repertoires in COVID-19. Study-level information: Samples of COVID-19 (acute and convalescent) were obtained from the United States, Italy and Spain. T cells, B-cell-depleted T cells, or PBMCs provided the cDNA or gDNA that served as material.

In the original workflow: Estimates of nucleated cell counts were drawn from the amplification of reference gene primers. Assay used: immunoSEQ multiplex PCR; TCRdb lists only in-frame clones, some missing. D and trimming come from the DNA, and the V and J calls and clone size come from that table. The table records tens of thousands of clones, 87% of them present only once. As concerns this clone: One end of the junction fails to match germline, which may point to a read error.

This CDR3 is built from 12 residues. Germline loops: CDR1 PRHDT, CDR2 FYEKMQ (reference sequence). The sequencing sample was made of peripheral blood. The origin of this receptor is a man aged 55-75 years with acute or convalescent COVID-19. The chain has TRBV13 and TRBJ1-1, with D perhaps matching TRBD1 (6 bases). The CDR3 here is CASQRGNAEAFF. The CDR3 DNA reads TGTGCCAGTCAGAGGGGGAACGCTGAAGCTTTCTTT.